The source of this TCR beta chain is a study of Graves' ophthalmopathy and Graves' hyperthyroidism (dated by TCRdb to 2016 to 2018). A note on the overall study: Peripheral blood was collected at initial diagnosis, prior to any treatment. TCR beta repertoire signatures were used to distinguish Graves' ophthalmopathy from Graves' hyperthyroidism and to predict progression to ophthalmopathy. In total, around 140 blood samples were TCR-sequenced: 40 to 45 ophthalmopathy, roughly 80 hyperthyroidism and about 17 hyperthyroidism-to-ophthalmopathy patients. To explore V-J signatures distinguishing ophthalmopathy from hyperthyroidism, a discovery set of approximately 100 patients (roughly 45 ophthalmopathy, around 55 stable hyperthyroidism) was enrolled. An independent validation cohort was composed of 18 hyperthyroidism patients and about 16 patients who later progressed from hyperthyroidism to ophthalmopathy. T-cell repertoires of thyroid tissue and blood were compared in 5 or 6 hyperthyroidism patients. After sampling, hyperthyroidism patients received methimazole starting at 30 mg daily, and ophthalmopathy patients received high-dose intravenous methylprednisolone.

For repertoire sequencing, the TCR beta CDR3 regions were amplified from RNA transcripts. A first-round RT-PCR used HTBI primers with the Qiagen OneStep RT-PCR kit, followed by a second-round multiplex PCR, size selection and purification. Sequencing of the libraries was carried out on an Illumina HiSeq2000 in paired-end mode with 100 bp reads. Per the original workflow: SOAPnuke was used to process the reads, throwing out any read that had adapters, had uncalled bases, had a mean Phred below 15, or lacked an exact constant-primer or identifier match. High-quality paired reads were merged with COPE v1.2.5. Clonotypes were defined as unique nucleotide sequences and were aligned to IMGT TRB V, D and J references using MiTCR v1.1. Only V-J combinations with frequency above 0.0001 were analysed, covering around 99% of repertoires. A TCR clonal expansion and chaos score per V-J combination was defined as the ratio of F50 clonal expansion to chaos observed in the TCRdist matrix. Features were reduced by Welch's t-statistics and random forest to over 10 V-J combinations, which fed a naive Bayes classifier. The similarity between thyroid and blood repertoires was quantified using the Morisita-Horn index. TCRdb took the public reads, trimmed them with fastp at Q25, ran MiXCR for clone calling and kept in-frame beta chains. Rows with a matching CDR3 protein are joined into one entry that keeps the most common DNA and genes. TCRdb's processing, not the study's, gives the V and J calls here. The sample profile shows about 740,000 distinct CDR3 sequences; 40% of them were found once. The ten largest make up 44% of the sample.

Broader findings and caveats from the paper: No statistical method was used to set the sample size in advance, and the investigators knew which group each participant was assigned to. In validation, the model predicted ophthalmopathy progression with over 60% sensitivity and about 73% specificity; about a dozen predicted patients were CT-confirmed with GO in a median of about 6.2 months. Most of the expanded thyroid clonotypes with a frequency above 0.001 were also detected in blood, and it was suggested that the thyroid immune response may be reflected by blood repertoires. The 13-signature model separated ophthalmopathy from stable hyperthyroidism with approximately 90% sensitivity and around 84% specificity in cross-validation, and 80%/75% in the test set.

Counted from cysteine to phenylalanine, this CDR3 has 15 amino acids. The DNA shown is the 45-base CDR3, in frame from base 1. A distance of 15 bases separates the germline ends of V and J, which lose 8 bases and 4 bases respectively. CDR1 and CDR2, per the germline V gene, are SNHLY and FYNNEI. In regard to this clonotype: Its antigen target is currently unknown. Per-base qualities were not stored, and no clone one base away is much larger.

Ophthalmopathy patients had moderately to severely active disease, Clinical Activity Score of at least 3, NOSPECS grade of at least 4, and disease duration under 3 months. Anyone with other autoimmune diseases, uncontrolled infections, pregnancy or lactation was excluded from the study. Diagnosis was based on clinical symptoms, serum thyroxine, TRAb, thyroid ultrasound and orbital computed tomography. PBMCs were isolated from about 9 ml of fresh peripheral blood by Ficoll-Paque density gradient centrifugation. Trizol reagent was used to extract the total RNA, and its quality was then checked on an Agilent 2100 Bioanalyzer.

The V gene is TRBV2 and the J gene is TRBJ1-6, with TRBD1 tentatively as D gene (5 bases match). The sample consisted of peripheral blood. The source of this sequence is an adult man with Graves' ophthalmopathy. The DNA sequence is given as TGTGCCAGCTCACAGGACCAGGGATATAATTCACCCCTCCACTTT. This is translated as CASSQDQGYNSPLHF.